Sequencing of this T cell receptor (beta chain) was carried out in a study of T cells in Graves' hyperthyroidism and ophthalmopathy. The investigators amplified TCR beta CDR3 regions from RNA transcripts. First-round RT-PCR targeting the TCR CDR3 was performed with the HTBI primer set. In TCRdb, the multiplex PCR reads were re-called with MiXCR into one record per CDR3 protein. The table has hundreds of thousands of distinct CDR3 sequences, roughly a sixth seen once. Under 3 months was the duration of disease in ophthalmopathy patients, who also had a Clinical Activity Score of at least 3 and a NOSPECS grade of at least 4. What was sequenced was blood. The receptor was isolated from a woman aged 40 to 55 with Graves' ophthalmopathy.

CDR3 residues: CASQRIGNTIYF. In nucleotides, the CDR3 is TGTGCCAGCCAACGGATCGGAAACACCATATATTTT. This sequence joins TRBV6-1 and TRBJ1-3; D gene ambiguous. From germline, CDR1 is MNHNS and CDR2 SASEGT. V was cut by 8 bases and J by 4 bases, with 9 bases left in between. This CDR3 is built from 12 residues.